This entry describes one T cell receptor (beta chain). The sample originates from a study of blood T cell repertoires in COVID-19. Turning to the study itself: PBMCs, B-cell-depleted T cells, or T cells were the source of the cDNA or gDNA that made up the material.

Authors' methods: By means of reference gene primer amplification, nucleated cell counts were estimated. This table comes from immunoSEQ multiplex PCR, and its TCRdb copy is limited to in-frame clones, with some not included. Clonal size and the V and J genes are those of that table, whereas D and trimming came from the DNA. Among about 240,000 clones, around 86% were seen once, and the ten largest hold approximately 2%. The CDR3 is made up of 13 amino acids. Germline V lookup: CDR1 WNHNN, CDR2 SYGVQD (reference sequence). Trimming cost V 6 bases and J 4 bases, with 9 bases left between them. This receptor was identified in a man aged 25-45 years who had recovered from COVID-19. V is TRBV10-1 and J is TRBJ2-2; a possible D gene is TRBD2 (5 bases). Sample: peripheral blood. CDR3 nucleotide sequence: TGCGCCAGCAGGCGGACTGGCACCGGGGAGCTGTTTTTT. It encodes CASRRTGTGELFF.